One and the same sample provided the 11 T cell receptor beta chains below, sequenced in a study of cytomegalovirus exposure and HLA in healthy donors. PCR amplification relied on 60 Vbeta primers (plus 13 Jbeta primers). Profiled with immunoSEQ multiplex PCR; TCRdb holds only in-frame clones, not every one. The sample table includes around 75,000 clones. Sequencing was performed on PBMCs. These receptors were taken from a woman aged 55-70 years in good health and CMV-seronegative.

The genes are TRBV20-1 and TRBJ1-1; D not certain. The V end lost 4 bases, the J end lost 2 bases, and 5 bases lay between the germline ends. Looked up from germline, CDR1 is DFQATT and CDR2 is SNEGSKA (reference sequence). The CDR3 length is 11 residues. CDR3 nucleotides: TGCAGTGCTAAGCTAAACACTGAAGCTTTCTTT. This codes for CSAKLNTEAFF.

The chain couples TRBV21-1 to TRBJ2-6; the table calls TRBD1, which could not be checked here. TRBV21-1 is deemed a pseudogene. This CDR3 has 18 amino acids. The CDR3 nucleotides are TGTGCCAGCAACAAATATATGACAGGGGGTGATGGGGCCAACGTCCTGACTTTC. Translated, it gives CASNKYMTGGDGANVLTF.

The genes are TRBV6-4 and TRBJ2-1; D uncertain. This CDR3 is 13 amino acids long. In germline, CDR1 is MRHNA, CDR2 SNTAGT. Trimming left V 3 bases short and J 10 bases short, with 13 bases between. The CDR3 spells CASSDGLLGEQFF. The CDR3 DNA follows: TGTGCCAGCAGTGATGGCCTCCTAGGAGAGCAGTTCTTC.

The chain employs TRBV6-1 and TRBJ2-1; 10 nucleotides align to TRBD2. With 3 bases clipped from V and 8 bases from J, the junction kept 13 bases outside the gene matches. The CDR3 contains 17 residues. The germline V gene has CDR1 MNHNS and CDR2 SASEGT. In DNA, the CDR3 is TGTGCCAGCAGTGAGCCGACTCTAGCGGGAGCCCTTGATGAGCAGTTCTTC. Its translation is CASSEPTLAGALDEQFF.

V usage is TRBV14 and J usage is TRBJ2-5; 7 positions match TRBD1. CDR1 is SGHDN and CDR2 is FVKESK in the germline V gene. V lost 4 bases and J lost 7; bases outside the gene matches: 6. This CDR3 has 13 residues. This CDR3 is CASSPTGSGTQYF. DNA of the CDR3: TGTGCCAGCAGCCCGACAGGGTCCGGGACCCAGTACTTC.

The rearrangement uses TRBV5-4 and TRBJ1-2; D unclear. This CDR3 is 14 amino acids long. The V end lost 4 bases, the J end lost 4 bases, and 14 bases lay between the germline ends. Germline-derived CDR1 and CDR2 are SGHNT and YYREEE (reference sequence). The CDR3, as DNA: TGTGCCAGCAGCGTGGACGGTGCCTCCTATGGCTACACCTTC. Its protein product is CASSVDGASYGYTF. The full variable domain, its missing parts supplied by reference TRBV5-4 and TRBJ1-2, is ETGVTQSPTHLIKTRGQQVTLRCSSQSGHNTVSWYQQALGQGPQFIFQYYREEENGRGNFPPRFSGLQFPNYSSELNVNALELDDSALYLCASSVDGASYGYTFGSGTRLTVV.

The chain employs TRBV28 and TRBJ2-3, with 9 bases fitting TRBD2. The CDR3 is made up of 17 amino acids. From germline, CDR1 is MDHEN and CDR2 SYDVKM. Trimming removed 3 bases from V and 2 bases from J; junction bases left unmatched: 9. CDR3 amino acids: CASSFSLAGNFTDTQYF. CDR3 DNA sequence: TGTGCCAGCAGTTTTTCTCTAGCGGGGAATTTCACAGATACGCAGTATTTT.

The DNA of the CDR3 is TGTGCCAGCAGCCAAATAGCCGGGACAGGGATTAGCGAGCAGTACTTC. Its protein is CASSQIAGTGISEQYF. This chain connects TRBV9 to TRBJ2-5; 9 bases line up with TRBD1. With the DNA end fitting TRBJ2-7 better, the J assignment may be wrong. Germline CDR1 SGDLS, CDR2 YYNGEE. The CDR3 sequence is 16 residues long.

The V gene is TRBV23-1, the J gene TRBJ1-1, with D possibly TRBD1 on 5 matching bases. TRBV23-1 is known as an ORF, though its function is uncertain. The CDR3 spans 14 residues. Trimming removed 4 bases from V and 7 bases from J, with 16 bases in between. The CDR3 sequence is CASSRRDGGVEAFF. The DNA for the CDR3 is TGCGCCAGCAGTCGGCGGGACGGTGGGGTTGAAGCTTTCTTT.

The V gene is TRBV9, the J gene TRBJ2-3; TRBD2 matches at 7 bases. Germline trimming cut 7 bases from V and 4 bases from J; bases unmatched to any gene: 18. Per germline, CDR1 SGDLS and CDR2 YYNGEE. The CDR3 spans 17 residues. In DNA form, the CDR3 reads TGTGCCAGCGGACGGGTCGGAAGCGGGACTACGTCAGATACGCAGTATTTT. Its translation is CASGRVGSGTTSDTQYF.

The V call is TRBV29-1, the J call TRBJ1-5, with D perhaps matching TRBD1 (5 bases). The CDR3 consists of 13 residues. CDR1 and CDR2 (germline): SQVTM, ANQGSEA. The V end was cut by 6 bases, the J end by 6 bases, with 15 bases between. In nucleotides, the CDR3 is TGCAGCGTAGTCGGGGGGACGGGTCAGCCCCAGCATTTT. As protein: CSVVGGTGQPQHF.